The 8 T cell receptor beta chains below all came from one sample that was sequenced in a study of cytomegalovirus exposure and HLA in healthy donors. PCR employed 60 Vbeta and 13 Jbeta primers. Generated by immunoSEQ multiplex PCR, the TCRdb table keeps only in-frame clones and is missing some. The sample has more than 110,000 clones; 75% are singletons. Specimen: PBMCs. The receptors derive from a young man in good health and CMV-seronegative.

The gene calls are TRBV5-1 and TRBJ2-4, with D tentatively TRBD1 (7 bases). The V end was cut by 0 bases, the J end by 11 bases, with 12 bases between. The CDR3 loop spans 13 amino acids. Germline V lookup: CDR1 SGHRS, CDR2 YFSETQ. The chain's CDR3 is CASSLATGEVQYF. CDR3 DNA: TGCGCCAGCAGCTTGGCAACAGGGGAGGTTCAGTACTTC.

This clone has just a few counts. This chain uses TRBV9 with TRBJ2-7; maybe TRBD1 (6 bases). This CDR3 contains 13 residues. Germline V gene lookup returns CDR1 SGDLS and CDR2 YYNGEE. Trimming removed 3 bases from V and 2 bases from J, with 9 bases in between. CDR3 in DNA: TGTGCCAGCAGCGGTGGGGGCCCCTACGAGCAGTACTTC. It is translated as CASSGGGPYEQYF.

CDR3 sequence reads: CASSWEAEAFF. Here the CDR3 DNA reads TGTGCCAGCAGTTGGGAGGCTGAAGCTTTCTTT. This rearrangement joins TRBV6-5 to TRBJ1-1; D is uncertain. Looked up from germline, CDR1 is MNHEY and CDR2 is SVGAGI. This CDR3 has 11 residues. The germline V and J ends were trimmed by 4 bases and 6 bases, with 6 bases remaining between them.

The CDR3 sequence is CASSPQVRGSGANVLTF. Here the CDR3 DNA reads TGTGCCAGCAGCCCCCAGGTACGGGGCTCTGGGGCCAACGTCCTGACTTTC. The rearrangement uses TRBV7-2 and TRBJ2-6; D possibly corresponds to TRBD2 (5 bases). This CDR3 spans 17 amino acids. Germline V gene data show CDR1 as SGHTA and CDR2 as FQGNSA. The V end was cut by 5 bases, the J end by 0 bases, with 14 bases between.

The chain carries TRBV5-1 and TRBJ2-1; D is unresolved. CDR3 length: 12 amino acids. Germline V gene data show CDR1 as SGHRS and CDR2 as YFSETQ. The V and J ends lost 1 base and 10 bases respectively, with 9 bases between them. CDR3 loop: CASSLMGAEQFF. CDR3 nucleotide sequence: TGCGCCAGCAGCTTGATGGGCGCCGAGCAGTTCTTC.

This clone was seen more than once but under ten times. This chain links TRBV6-1 with TRBJ1-1; D remains unclear. Germline loops: CDR1 MNHNS, CDR2 SASEGT. Trimming took 5 bases from V and 8 from J, leaving 21 bases between them. The CDR3 extends over 15 amino acids. The CDR3 DNA reads as TGTGCCAGCAGTCCTAGCATCGGACGGGCATCCGAAGCTTTCTTT. Protein: CASSPSIGRASEAFF.

The chain links TRBV7-9 to TRBJ2-1; D is possibly TRBD1 (7 bases). This CDR3 comprises 12 residues. Germline assignment: CDR1 SEHNR and CDR2 FQNEAQ (reference sequence). The V and J ends lost 4 bases and 15 bases respectively, with 16 bases between them. The CDR3 sequence: CASSSNQGGPFF. The CDR3 DNA is TGTGCCAGCAGCTCAAATCAGGGGGGACCGTTCTTC.

The chain employs TRBV27 and TRBJ2-7, with 11 bases identical to TRBD2. V gave up 0 bases and J gave up 2 bases; unmatched junction bases: 6. CDR3 size: 17 residues. Germline loops: CDR1 MNHEY, CDR2 SMNVEV (reference sequence). CDR3 in amino acids: CASSLSTGTSGAYEQYF. The CDR3 DNA reads as TGTGCCAGCAGTTTATCCACCGGGACTAGCGGCGCCTACGAGCAGTACTTC.